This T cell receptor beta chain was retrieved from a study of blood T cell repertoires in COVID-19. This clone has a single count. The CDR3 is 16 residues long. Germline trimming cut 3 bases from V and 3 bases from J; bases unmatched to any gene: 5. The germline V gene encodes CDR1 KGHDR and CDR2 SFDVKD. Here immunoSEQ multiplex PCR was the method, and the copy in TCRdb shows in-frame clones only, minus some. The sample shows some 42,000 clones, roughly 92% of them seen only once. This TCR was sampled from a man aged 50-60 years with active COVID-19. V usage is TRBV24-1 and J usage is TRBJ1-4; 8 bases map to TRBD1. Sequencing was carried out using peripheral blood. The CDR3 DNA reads TGTGCCACCAGTGATCCTGGACAGGGTCCTAATGAAAAACTGTTTTTT. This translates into CATSDPGQGPNEKLFF.